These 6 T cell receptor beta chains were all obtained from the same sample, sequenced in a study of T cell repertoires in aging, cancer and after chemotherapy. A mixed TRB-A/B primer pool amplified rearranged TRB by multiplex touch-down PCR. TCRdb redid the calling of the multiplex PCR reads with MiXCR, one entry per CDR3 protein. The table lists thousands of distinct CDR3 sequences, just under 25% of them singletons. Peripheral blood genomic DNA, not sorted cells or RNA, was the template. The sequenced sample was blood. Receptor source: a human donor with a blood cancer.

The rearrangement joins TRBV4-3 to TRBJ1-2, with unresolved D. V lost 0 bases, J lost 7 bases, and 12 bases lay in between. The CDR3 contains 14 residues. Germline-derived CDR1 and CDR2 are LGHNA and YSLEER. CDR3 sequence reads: CASSQDAGLGGYTF. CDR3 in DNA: TGCGCCAGCAGCCAAGATGCGGGTCTAGGTGGCTACACCTTC.

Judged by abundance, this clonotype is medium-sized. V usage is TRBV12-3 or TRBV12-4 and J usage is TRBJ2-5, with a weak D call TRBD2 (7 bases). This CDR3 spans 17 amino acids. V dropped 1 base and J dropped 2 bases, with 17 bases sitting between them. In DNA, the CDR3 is TGTGCCAGCAGTTTAGTCCGGGGGGCTAGCGAGCAAGAGACCCAGTACTTC. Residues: CASSLVRGASEQETQYF.

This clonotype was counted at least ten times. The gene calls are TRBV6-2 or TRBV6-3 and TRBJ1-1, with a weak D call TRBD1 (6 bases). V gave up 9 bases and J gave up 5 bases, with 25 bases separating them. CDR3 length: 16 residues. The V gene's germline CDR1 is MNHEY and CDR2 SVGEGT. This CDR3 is CASYALTGSRRTEAFF. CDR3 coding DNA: TGTGCCAGTTACGCACTTACAGGGTCGAGGAGGACTGAAGCTTTCTTT.

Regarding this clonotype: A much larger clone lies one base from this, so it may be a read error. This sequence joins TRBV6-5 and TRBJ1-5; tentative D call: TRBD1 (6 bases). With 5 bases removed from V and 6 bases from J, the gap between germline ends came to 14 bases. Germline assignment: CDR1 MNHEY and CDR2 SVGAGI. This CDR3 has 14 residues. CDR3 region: CASSETEGGQPQHF. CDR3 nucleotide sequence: TGTGCCAGCAGTGAGACAGAGGGGGGTCAGCCCCAGCATTTT.

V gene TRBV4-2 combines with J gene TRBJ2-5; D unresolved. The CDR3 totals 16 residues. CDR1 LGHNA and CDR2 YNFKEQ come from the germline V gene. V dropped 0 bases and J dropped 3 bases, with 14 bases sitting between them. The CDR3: CASSQDGSGSKETQYF. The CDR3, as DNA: TGTGCCAGCAGCCAAGATGGGTCGGGCAGCAAAGAGACCCAGTACTTC.

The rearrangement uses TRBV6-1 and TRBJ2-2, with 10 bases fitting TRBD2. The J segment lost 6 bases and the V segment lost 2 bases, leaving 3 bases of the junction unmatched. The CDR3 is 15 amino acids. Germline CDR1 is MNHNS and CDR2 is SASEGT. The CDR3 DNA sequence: TGTGCCAGCAGTGAACTAGCGGGGGCCCCCGGGGAGCTGTTTTTT. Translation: CASSELAGAPGELFF.